The 18 T cell receptor beta chains in this list originate from one sample, sequenced in a study of T cells after yellow fever vaccination. Using its own MiXCR run on the 5' RACE reads, TCRdb lists one record per CDR3 protein. The sample lists about 310,000 distinct CDR3 sequences; around 3.6% were seen once. Source: PBMCs, taken on the day of the yellow fever booster vaccination. The receptors were gathered from a man aged 18 to 30 who received the YFV17D yellow fever vaccine.

This clonotype was counted between two and nine times. The chain combines TRBV6-7 with TRBJ2-7; D might be TRBD1 (6 bases). TRBV6-7 is an ORF, and what it does is uncertain. This CDR3 region has 13 residues. V lost 7 bases to trimming and J lost 2 bases, with 12 bases between them. The CDR3, as DNA: TGTGCCAGCACCAGGACAGCCACCTACGAGCAGTACGTC. Protein product: CASTRTATYEQYV.

This clonotype was counted only a few times. The chain has TRBV9 and TRBJ2-2, with 8 bases matching TRBD2. Germline V gene lookup returns CDR1 SGDLS and CDR2 YYNGEE. V shed 6 bases, J shed 7 bases, and the junction held 14 bases outside the gene matches. The CDR3 extends over 16 amino acids. CDR3 loop: CASTRRASGLIGELFF. As DNA, the CDR3 is TGTGCCAGCACCAGACGGGCTAGCGGGTTGATCGGGGAGCTGTTTTTT. The full variable domain, with the rest looked up from reference TRBV9 and TRBJ2-2, is DSGVTQTPKHLITATGQRVTLRCSPRSGDLSVYWYQQSLDQGLQFLIQYYNGEERAKGNILERFSAQQFPDLHSELNLSSLELGDSALYFCASTRRASGLIGELFFGEGSRLTVL.

This clonotype was seen ten or more times. The rearrangement links TRBV5-1 to TRBJ2-3; D gene unclear. The CDR3 sequence is 14 residues long. V gave up 4 bases and J gave up 1 base, with 10 bases separating them. Germline-derived CDR1 and CDR2 are SGHRS and YFSETQ. In nucleotides, the CDR3 is TGCGCCAGCAGCGATTCGAGCGGCACAGATACGCAGTATTTT. Its translation: CASSDSSGTDTQYF.

The chain is built from TRBV7-9 and TRBJ2-1, with TRBD2 matching 8 bases. With 4 bases clipped from V and 5 bases from J, the junction kept 7 bases outside the gene matches. The CDR3 has 15 residues. From germline, CDR1 is SEHNR and CDR2 FQNEAQ (reference sequence). In DNA form, the CDR3 reads TGTGCCAGCAGCTCCGGACTAGCTAGCGACAATGAGCAGTTCTTC. Amino acid sequence: CASSSGLASDNEQFF.

This clonotype appeared a few times. The chain uses TRBV18 and TRBJ2-3; TRBD2 matches 7 bases. The CDR3 has 14 residues. Per the germline V gene, CDR1 is KGHSH and CDR2 is LQKENI. The junction had 9 bases not matched to a gene; V was cut back by 3 bases and J by 9 bases. CDR3 in amino acids: CASSPGSGRGTQYF. CDR3 nucleotide sequence: TGTGCCAGCTCACCGGGATCTGGGAGGGGCACGCAGTATTTT. The full variable domain, in which reference TRBV18 and TRBJ2-3 provide the parts outside the CDR3, is NAGVMQNPRHLVRRRGQEARLRCSPMKGHSHVYWYRQLPEEGLKFMVYLQKENIIDESGMPKERFSAEFPKEGPSILRIQQVVRGDSAAYFCASSPGSGRGTQYFGPGTRLTVL.

This clonotype was counted only a few times. V and J are TRBV5-4 and TRBJ2-7; the match to TRBD1 covers 9 bases. Germline trimming cut 4 bases from V and 0 bases from J; bases unmatched to any gene: 8. Germline lookup yields CDR1 SGHNT and CDR2 YYREEE (reference sequence). The CDR3 totals 16 residues. CDR3 nucleotides: TGTGCCAGCAGCCACCGGGGACAGGGAGGCTCCTACGAGCAGTACGTC. This sequence encodes CASSHRGQGGSYEQYV.

This clonotype was seen ten or more times. The chain carries TRBV5-1 and TRBJ2-2; D call uncertain. This CDR3 region has 16 residues. V lost 0 bases and J 4 bases, leaving 13 bases between the germline ends. In germline, CDR1 is SGHRS, CDR2 YFSETQ. CDR3 coding DNA: TGCGCCAGCAGCTTGGCCATGATGGCTAGCACCGGGGAGCTGTTTTTT. It translates to CASSLAMMASTGELFF.

The rearrangement links TRBV6-5 to TRBJ1-1; TRBD1 aligns across 9 bases. Trimming removed 0 bases from V and 4 bases from J; junction bases left unmatched: 3. Germline CDR1 MNHEY, CDR2 SVGAGI. The CDR3 length is 15 residues. The CDR3 bases are TGTGCCAGCAGTTACTCGATACAGGGGGCCACTGAAGCTTTCTTT. Its translation: CASSYSIQGATEAFF.

The gene calls are TRBV29-1 and TRBJ2-5; 10 bases map to TRBD1. In germline, CDR1 is SQVTM, CDR2 ANQGSEA. The trim removed 8 bases at V and 7 bases at J, leaving 13 bases unmatched. This CDR3 is 14 amino acids long. CDR3 DNA sequence: TGCAGCTTCGTAGGGACAGGGGCTTCTGGGACCCAGTACTTC. Translated: CSFVGTGASGTQYF.

The chain employs TRBV9 and TRBJ2-3; 14 bases line up with TRBD2. CDR3 size: 16 residues. Looked up from germline, CDR1 is SGDLS and CDR2 is YYNGEE. V was clipped by 4 bases and J by 5 bases; unmatched bases: 6. CDR3 amino acids: CASSPRTSGGLDTQYF. In nucleotides, the CDR3 is TGTGCCAGCAGCCCACGGACTAGCGGGGGGTTAGATACGCAGTATTTT.

This clonotype was seen more than once but under ten times. This sequence joins TRBV2 and TRBJ1-1; D gene unclear. V lost 8 bases to trimming and J lost 5 bases, with 9 bases between them. The CDR3 extends over 11 amino acids. Germline CDR1 and CDR2: SNHLY and FYNNEI. The CDR3 loop reads CASEDATEAFF. CDR3 nucleotide sequence: TGTGCCAGCGAGGACGCGACTGAAGCTTTCTTT.

The CDR3 region has the DNA TGTGCCAGCAGTTTAGGGCCGGGACTGTTCTACGAGCAGTACTTC. It codes for CASSLGPGLFYEQYF. This sequence joins TRBV12-3 or TRBV12-4 and TRBJ2-7, with D tentatively TRBD2 (6 bases). V was trimmed by 1 base and J by 3 bases, leaving 13 bases between them. This CDR3 is 15 amino acids long.

This clonotype was seen many times. This chain joins TRBV5-6 and TRBJ2-5; D is possibly TRBD1 (5 bases). V was shortened by 0 bases and J by 4 bases, with 10 bases between the two germline ends. The CDR3 extends over 14 amino acids. CDR1 is SGHDT and CDR2 is YYEEEE in the germline V gene. The CDR3 is CASSLGQGLETQYF. The DNA of the CDR3 is TGTGCCAGCAGCTTGGGGCAGGGTCTAGAGACCCAGTACTTC.

This clonotype was observed a few times. CDR3: CASSSLGTVESYGYTF. As DNA, the CDR3 is TGTGCCAGCAGCTCCTTAGGGACAGTCGAATCCTATGGCTACACCTTC. The chain couples TRBV11-2 to TRBJ1-2; 7 nucleotides agree with TRBD1. From germline, CDR1 is SGHAT and CDR2 FQNNGV. The CDR3 is 16 residues long. V lost 4 bases and J lost 4; bases outside the gene matches: 12.

This clonotype has at least ten counts. The chain combines TRBV7-2 with TRBJ1-5; D is ambiguous. V was cut by 0 bases and J by 0 bases, with 6 bases left in between. Germline assignment: CDR1 SGHTA and CDR2 FQGNSA. The CDR3 extends over 15 amino acids. The CDR3 protein is CASSLAHNSNQPQHF. The DNA of the CDR3 is TGTGCCAGCAGCTTAGCGCATAATAGCAATCAGCCCCAGCATTTT.

This clonotype was counted between two and nine times. Written as DNA, the CDR3 is TGTGCCAGCAGTTATAGCAGCCAGAACACTGAAGCTTTCTTT. It encodes CASSYSSQNTEAFF. V usage is TRBV6-5 and J usage is TRBJ1-1; D not certain. From germline, CDR1 is MNHEY and CDR2 SVGAGI. Trimming removed 3 bases at V and 1 base at J, with 9 bases between. The CDR3 sequence is 14 residues long.

V usage is TRBV10-1 and J usage is TRBJ2-6, with TRBD1 identical over 11 bases. The trim removed 1 base at V and 2 bases at J, leaving 7 bases unmatched. The CDR3 runs to 19 residues. Germline values: CDR1 WNHNN, CDR2 SYGVQD (reference sequence). For the CDR3, the DNA is TGCGCCAGCAGTGAGTGGTTAGGACAGGGGGCTGCTGGGGCCAACGTCCTGACTTTC. Translated, it gives CASSEWLGQGAAGANVLTF.

The chain is built from TRBV5-1 and TRBJ1-1, with no clear D. The V end lost 1 base, the J end lost 3 bases, and 10 bases lay between the germline ends. The CDR3 length is 14 residues. Germline V gene sequence: CDR1 SGHRS, CDR2 YFSETQ. The CDR3 DNA reads TGCGCCAGCAGCTTGTTTTCGGCGGACACTGAAGCTTTCTTT. It yields the protein CASSLFSADTEAFF.